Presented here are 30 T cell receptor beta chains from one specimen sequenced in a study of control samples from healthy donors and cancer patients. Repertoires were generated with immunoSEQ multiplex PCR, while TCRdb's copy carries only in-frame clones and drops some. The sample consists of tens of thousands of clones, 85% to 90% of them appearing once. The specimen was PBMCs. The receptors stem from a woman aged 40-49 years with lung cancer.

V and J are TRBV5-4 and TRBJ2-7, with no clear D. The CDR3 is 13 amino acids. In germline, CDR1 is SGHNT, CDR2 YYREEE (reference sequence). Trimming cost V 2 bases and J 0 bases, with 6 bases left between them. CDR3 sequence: CASSLPPSYEQYF. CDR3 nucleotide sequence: TGTGCCAGCAGCTTACCACCCTCCTACGAGCAGTACTTC. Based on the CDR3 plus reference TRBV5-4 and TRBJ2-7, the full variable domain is ETGVTQSPTHLIKTRGQQVTLRCSSQSGHNTVSWYQQALGQGPQFIFQYYREEENGRGNFPPRFSGLQFPNYSSELNVNALELDDSALYLCASSLPPSYEQYFGPGTRLTVT.

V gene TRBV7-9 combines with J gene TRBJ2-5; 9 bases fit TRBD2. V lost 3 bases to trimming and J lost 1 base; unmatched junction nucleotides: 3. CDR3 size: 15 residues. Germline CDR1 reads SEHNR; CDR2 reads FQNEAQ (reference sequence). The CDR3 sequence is CASSFTSGPQETQYF. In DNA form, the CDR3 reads TGTGCCAGCAGCTTCACTAGCGGGCCCCAAGAGACCCAGTACTTC.

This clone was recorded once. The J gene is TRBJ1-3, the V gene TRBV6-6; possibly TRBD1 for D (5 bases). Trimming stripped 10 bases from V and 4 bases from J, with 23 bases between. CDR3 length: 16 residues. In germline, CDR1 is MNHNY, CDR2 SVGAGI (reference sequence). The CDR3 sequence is CAIQAREMEGGNTIYF. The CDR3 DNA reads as TGTGCCATCCAAGCCAGGGAGATGGAAGGGGGAAACACCATATATTTT.

CDR3 region: CASSLAAGEETQYF. CDR3 DNA sequence: TGTGCCAGCAGCTTGGCGGCAGGGGAAGAGACCCAGTACTTC. V is TRBV5-4 and J is TRBJ2-5; TRBD1 might be the D (6 bases). The germline CDR1 and CDR2 sequences are SGHNT and YYREEE (reference sequence). The CDR3 is 14 amino acids. V dropped 0 bases and J dropped 3 bases, with 9 bases sitting between them.

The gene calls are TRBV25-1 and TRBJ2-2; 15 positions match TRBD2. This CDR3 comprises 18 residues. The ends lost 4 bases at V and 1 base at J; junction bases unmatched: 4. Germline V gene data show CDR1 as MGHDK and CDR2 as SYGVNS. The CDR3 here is CASSGRGLAGGNTGELFF. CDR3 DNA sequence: TGTGCCAGCAGTGGCCGGGGACTAGCGGGGGGGAACACCGGGGAGCTGTTTTTT.

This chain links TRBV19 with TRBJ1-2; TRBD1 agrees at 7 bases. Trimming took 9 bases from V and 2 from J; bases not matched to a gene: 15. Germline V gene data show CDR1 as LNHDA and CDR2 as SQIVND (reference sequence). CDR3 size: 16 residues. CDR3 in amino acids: CARGYPRAGGNYGYTF. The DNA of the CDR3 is TGTGCCAGAGGGTACCCCAGGGCAGGGGGGAACTATGGCTACACCTTC.

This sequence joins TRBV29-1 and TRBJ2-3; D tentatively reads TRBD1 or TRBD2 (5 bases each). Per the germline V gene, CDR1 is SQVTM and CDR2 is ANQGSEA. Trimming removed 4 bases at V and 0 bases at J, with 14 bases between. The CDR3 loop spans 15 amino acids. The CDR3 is CSVVLGVGSTDTQYF. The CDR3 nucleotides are TGCAGCGTTGTATTGGGGGTTGGGAGCACAGATACGCAGTATTTT.

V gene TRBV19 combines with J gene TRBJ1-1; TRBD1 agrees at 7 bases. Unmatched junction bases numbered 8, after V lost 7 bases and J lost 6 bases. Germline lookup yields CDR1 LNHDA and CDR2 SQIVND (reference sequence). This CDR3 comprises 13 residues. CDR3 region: CASTARGEAEAFF. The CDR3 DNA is TGTGCCAGTACCGCCAGGGGGGAGGCTGAAGCTTTCTTT.

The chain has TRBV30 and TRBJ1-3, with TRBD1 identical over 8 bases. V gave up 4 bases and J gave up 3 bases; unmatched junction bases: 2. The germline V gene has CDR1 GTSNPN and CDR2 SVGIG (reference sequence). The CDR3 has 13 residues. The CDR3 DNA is TGTGCCTGGACGACAGGGGTTGGAAACACCATATATTTT. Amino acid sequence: CAWTTGVGNTIYF.

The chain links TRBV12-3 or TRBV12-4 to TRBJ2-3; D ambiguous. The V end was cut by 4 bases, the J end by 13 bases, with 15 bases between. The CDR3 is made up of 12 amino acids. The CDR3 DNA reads TGTGCCAGCAGTTCGTTGACCCTCTCTGAGTATTTT. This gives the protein CASSSLTLSEYF.

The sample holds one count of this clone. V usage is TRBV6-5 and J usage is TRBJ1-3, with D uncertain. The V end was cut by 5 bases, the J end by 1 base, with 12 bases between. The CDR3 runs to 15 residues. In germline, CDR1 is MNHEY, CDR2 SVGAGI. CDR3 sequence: CASSPLRGSGNTIYF. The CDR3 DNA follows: TGTGCCAGCAGTCCTCTCCGAGGGTCTGGAAACACCATATATTTT.

The CDR3 here is CASSLSAIYF. DNA for the CDR3: TGTGCCAGCAGTTTATCGGCCATATATTTT. V gene TRBV27 combines with J gene TRBJ1-3; no definite D call. Germline CDR1 MNHEY, CDR2 SMNVEV (reference sequence). Trimming cost V 0 bases and J 11 bases, with 2 bases left between them. The CDR3 spans 10 residues.

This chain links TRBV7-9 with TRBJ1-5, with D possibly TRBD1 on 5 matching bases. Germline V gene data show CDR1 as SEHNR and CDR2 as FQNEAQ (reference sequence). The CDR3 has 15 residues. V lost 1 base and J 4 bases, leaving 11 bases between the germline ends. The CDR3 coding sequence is TGTGCCAGCAGCTTAGGAGCAGGGTCTAATCAGCCCCAGCATTTT. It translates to CASSLGAGSNQPQHF.

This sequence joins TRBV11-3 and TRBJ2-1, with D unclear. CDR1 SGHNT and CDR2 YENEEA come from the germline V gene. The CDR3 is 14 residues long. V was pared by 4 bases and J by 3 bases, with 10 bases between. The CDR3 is CASSSPDGYNEQFF. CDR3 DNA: TGTGCCAGCAGCTCCCCCGACGGCTACAATGAGCAGTTCTTC.

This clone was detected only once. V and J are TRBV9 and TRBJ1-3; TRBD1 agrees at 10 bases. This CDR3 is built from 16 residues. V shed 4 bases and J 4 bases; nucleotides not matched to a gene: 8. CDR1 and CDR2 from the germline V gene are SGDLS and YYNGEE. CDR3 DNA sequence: TGTGCCAGCAGCCAGCAACCGGGACAGGGGGGAAACACCATATATTTT. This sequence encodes CASSQQPGQGGNTIYF.

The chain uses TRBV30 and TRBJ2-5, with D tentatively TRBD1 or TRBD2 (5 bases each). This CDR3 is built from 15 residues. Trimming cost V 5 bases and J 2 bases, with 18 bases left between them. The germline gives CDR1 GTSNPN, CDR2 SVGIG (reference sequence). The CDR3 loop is CAWGDSPWGQETQYF. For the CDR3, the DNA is TGTGCCTGGGGGGATAGTCCTTGGGGGCAAGAGACCCAGTACTTC. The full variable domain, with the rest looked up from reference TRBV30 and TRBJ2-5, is SQTIHQWPATLVQPVGSPLSLECTVEGTSNPNLYWYRQAAGRGLQLLFYSVGIGQISSEVPQNLSASRPQDRQFILSSKKLLLSDSGFYLCAWGDSPWGQETQYFGPGTRLLVL.

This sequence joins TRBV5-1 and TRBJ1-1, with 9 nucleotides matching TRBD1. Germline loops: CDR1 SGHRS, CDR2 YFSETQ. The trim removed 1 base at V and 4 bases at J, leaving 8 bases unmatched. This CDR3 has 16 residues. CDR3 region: CASSLWVTGGITEAFF. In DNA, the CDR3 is TGCGCCAGCAGCTTGTGGGTAACAGGGGGCATCACTGAAGCTTTCTTT.

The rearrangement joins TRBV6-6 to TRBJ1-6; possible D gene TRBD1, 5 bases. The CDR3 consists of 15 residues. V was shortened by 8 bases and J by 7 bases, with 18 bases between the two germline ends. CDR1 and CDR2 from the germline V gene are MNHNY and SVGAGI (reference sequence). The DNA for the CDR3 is TGTGCCAGCCGACAACCGACAGCGGGAAATTCACCCCTCCACTTT. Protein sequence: CASRQPTAGNSPLHF.

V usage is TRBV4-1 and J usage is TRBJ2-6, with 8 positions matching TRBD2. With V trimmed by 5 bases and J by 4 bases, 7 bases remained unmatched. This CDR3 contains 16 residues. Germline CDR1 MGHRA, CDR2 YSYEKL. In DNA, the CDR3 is TGCGCCAGCAGCTCAAGCGGGGGCTCGGGGGCCAACGTCCTGACTTTC. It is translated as CASSSSGGSGANVLTF.

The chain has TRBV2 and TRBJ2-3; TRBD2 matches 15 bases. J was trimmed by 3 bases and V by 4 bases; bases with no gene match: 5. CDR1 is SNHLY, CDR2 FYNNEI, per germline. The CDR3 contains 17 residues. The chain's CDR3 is CASSGTSGGARTDTQYF. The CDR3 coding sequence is TGTGCCAGCAGTGGGACTAGCGGGGGGGCCAGGACAGATACGCAGTATTTT.

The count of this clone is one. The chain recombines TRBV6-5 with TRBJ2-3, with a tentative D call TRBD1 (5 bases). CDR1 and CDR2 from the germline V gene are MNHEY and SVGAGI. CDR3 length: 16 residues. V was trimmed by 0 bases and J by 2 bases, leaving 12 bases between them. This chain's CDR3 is CASSYSRVTHTDTQYF. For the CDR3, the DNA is TGTGCCAGCAGTTACTCCAGGGTAACCCACACAGATACGCAGTATTTT.

CDR3 sequence reads: CASSRVAAHTGELFF. The CDR3 DNA sequence: TGTGCCAGCAGCCGAGTGGCAGCTCACACCGGGGAGCTGTTTTTT. The chain has TRBV7-9 and TRBJ2-2; no firm D call. This CDR3 spans 15 amino acids. Germline CDR1 is SEHNR and CDR2 is FQNEAQ (reference sequence). Trimming removed 5 bases from V and 3 bases from J, with 13 bases in between.

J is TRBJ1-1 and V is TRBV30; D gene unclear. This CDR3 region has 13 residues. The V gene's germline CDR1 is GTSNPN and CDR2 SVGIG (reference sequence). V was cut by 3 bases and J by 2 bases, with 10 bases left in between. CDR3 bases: TGTGCCTGGAGGGAATACAGAAACACTGAAGCTTTCTTT. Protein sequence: CAWREYRNTEAFF.

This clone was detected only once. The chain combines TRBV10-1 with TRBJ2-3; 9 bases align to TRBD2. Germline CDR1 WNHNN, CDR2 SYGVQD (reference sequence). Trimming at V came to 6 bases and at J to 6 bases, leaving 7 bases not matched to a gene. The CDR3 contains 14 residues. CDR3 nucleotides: TGCGCCAGCAGGGAGCGGGGGGACAAGGATACGCAGTATTTT. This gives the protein CASRERGDKDTQYF.

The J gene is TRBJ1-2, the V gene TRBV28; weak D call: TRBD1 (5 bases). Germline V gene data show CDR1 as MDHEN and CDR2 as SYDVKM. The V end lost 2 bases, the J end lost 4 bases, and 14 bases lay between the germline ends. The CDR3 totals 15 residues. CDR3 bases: TGTGCCAGCAGTTTACGGGACTCTGGCATCTATGGCTACACCTTC. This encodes CASSLRDSGIYGYTF.

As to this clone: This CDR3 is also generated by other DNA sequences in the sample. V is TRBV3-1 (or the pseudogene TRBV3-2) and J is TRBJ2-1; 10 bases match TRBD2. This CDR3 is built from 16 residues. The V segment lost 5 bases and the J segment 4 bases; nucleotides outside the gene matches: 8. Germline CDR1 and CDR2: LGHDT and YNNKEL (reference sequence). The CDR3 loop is CASSRSGGASYNEQFF. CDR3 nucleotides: TGTGCCAGCAGCAGAAGCGGGGGGGCTTCTTACAATGAGCAGTTCTTC.

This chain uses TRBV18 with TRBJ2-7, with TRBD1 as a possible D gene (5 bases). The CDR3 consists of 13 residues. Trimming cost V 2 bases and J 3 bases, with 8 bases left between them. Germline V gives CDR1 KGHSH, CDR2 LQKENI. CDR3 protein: CASSPGANYEQYF. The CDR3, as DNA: TGTGCCAGCTCACCAGGGGCTAACTACGAGCAGTACTTC.

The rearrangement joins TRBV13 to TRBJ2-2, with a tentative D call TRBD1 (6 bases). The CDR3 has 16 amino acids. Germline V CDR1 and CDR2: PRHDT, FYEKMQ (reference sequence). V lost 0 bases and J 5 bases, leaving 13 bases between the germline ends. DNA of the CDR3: TGTGCCAGCAGCTTAGGGGCAGGGGAAATTACCGGGGAGCTGTTTTTT. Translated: CASSLGAGEITGELFF.

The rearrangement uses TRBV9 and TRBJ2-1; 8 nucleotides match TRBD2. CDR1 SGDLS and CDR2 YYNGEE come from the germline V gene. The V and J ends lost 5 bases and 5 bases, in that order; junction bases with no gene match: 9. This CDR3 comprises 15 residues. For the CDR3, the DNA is TGTGCCAGCAGTTCAATAGCGGGGTTAAACAATGAGCAGTTCTTC. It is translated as CASSSIAGLNNEQFF.

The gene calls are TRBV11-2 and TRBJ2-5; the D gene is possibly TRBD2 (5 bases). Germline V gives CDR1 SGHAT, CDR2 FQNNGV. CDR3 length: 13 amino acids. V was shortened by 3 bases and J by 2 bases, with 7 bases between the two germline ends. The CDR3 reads CASSFGRQETQYF. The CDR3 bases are TGTGCCAGCAGCTTTGGGAGACAAGAGACCCAGTACTTC.